This TCR beta chain was recovered during a study of shared clonotypes between healthy human individuals. Looking at the study overall: The plates for each donor numbered three CD4 naive, three CD4 memory, two CD8 naive and one CD8 memory.

The germline V gene has CDR1 MNHNS and CDR2 SASEGT. V lost 7 bases and J 5 bases, leaving 18 bases between the germline ends. There are 15 residues in the CDR3. The assay was immunoSEQ multiplex PCR, and TCRdb's table has in-frame clones only and misses some. The data show about 2.3 million clones, around 92% seen once. CD4+ cells were split into CD45RA+ naive and CD45RA-negative memory subsets. The receptor was isolated from a man between 18 and 29 years old in good health. Some clones in this sample may be carry-over from other donors' samples. Sequencing used naive CD4+ T cells from PBMCs. Subset meaning: CD45RA+ positively selected. The chain has TRBV6-1 and TRBJ1-5, with D maybe TRBD1 (5 bases). This CDR3 reads CASTPGAGFDQPQHF. The CDR3 nucleotides are TGTGCCAGCACCCCAGGTGCAGGGTTCGATCAGCCCCAGCATTTT.